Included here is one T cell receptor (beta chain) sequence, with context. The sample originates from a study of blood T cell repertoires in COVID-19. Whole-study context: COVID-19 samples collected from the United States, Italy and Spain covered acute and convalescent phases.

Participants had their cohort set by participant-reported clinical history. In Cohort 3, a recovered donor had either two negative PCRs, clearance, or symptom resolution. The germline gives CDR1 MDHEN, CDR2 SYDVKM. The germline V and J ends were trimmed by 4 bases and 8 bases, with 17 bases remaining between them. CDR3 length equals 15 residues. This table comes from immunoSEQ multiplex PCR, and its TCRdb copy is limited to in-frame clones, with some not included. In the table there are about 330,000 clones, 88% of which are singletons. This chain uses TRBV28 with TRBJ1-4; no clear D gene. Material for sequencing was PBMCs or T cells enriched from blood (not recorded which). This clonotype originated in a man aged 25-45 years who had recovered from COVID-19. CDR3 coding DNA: TGTGCCAGCAGTTCCCCTACCTCTCAATACGAAAAACTGTTTTTT. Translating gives CASSSPTSQYEKLFF.